This TCR beta chain was captured by sequencing in a study of blood T cells in healthy people across ages. Study-level results: Any conclusive comparison of naive versus antigen-experienced cells was prevented by using unsorted PBMCs. Naive T cell percentage showed a strong correlation with TCR beta diversity.

This clonotype was counted only a few times. The target antigen is unknown. The authors extracted at least 6 micrograms of total RNA per sample. Combining a sample-barcoded 5' primer with a J-beta primer mix, a second PCR ran for about 6 to 11 cycles. Every cDNA was tagged by a template-switch adaptor with 12 random nucleotides. A single record per CDR3 protein comes from TCRdb applying MiXCR to the 5' RACE reads. The table includes hundreds of thousands of distinct CDR3 sequences, about 42% detected once. The sequence was collected from a man older than 75 in good health. The sample taken for sequencing was blood.

The CDR3 region has the DNA TGTGCTGCTTCGCCCTACTCGACTAGCACAGATACGCAGTATTTT. It codes for CAASPYSTSTDTQYF. The V gene is TRBV27, the J gene TRBJ2-3, with D hard to call. Germline CDR1 and CDR2: MNHEY and SMNVEV (reference sequence). The CDR3 covers 15 residues.